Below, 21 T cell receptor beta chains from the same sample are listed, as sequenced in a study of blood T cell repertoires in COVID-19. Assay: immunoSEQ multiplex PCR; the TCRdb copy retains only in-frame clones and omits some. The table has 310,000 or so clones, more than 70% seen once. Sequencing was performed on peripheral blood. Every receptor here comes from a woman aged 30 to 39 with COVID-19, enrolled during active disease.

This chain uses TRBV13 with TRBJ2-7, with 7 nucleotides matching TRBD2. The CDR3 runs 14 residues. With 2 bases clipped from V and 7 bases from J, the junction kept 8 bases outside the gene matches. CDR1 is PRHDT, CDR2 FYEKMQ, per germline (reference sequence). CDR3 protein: CASSLTPGLSEQYF. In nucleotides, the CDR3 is TGTGCCAGCAGCTTAACCCCGGGACTAAGTGAGCAGTACTTC.

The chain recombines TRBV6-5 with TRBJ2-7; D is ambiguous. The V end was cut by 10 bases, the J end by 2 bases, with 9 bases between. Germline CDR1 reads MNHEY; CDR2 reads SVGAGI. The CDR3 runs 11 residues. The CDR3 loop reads CATSFAYEQYF. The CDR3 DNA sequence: TGTGCCACCTCCTTTGCCTACGAGCAGTACTTC.

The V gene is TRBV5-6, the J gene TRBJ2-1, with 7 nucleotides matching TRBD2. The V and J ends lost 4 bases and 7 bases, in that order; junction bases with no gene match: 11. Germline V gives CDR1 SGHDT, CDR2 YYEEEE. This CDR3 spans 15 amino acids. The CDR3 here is CASSPGGDAWNEQFF. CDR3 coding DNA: TGTGCCAGCAGCCCGGGGGGAGACGCCTGGAATGAGCAGTTCTTC.

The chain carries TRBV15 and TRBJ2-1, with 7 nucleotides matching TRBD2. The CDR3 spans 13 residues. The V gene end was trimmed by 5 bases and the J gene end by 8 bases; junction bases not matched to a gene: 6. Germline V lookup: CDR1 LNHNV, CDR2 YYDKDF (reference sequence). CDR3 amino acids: CATSSRRGYEQFF. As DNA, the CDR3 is TGTGCCACCAGCTCCCGGCGGGGGTATGAGCAGTTCTTC.

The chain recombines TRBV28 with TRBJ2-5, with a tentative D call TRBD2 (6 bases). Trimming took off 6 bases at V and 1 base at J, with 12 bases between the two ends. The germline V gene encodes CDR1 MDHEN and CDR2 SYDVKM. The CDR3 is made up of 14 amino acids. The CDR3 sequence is CASSRPRGQETQYF. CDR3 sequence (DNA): TGTGCCAGCAGCAGGCCGCGGGGCCAAGAGACCCAGTACTTC. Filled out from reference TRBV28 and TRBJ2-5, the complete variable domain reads DVKVTQSSRYLVKRTGEKVFLECVQDMDHENMFWYRQDPGLGLRLIYFSYDVKMKEKGDIPEGYSVSREKKERFSLILESASTNQTSMYLCASSRPRGQETQYFGPGTRLLVL.

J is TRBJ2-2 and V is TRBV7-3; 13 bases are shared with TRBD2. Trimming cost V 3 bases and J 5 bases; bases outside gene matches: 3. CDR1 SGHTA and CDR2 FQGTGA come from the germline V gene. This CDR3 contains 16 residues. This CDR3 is CASSFPGLAGTGELFF. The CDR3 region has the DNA TGTGCCAGCAGCTTCCCGGGACTAGCGGGAACCGGGGAGCTGTTTTTT.

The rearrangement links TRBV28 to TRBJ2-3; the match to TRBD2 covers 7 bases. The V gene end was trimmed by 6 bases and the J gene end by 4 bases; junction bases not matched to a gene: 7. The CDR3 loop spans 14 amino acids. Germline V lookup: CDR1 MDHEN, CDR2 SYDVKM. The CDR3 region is CASRHGGSPDTQYF. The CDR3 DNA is TGTGCCAGCAGACACGGCGGGAGTCCAGATACGCAGTATTTT.

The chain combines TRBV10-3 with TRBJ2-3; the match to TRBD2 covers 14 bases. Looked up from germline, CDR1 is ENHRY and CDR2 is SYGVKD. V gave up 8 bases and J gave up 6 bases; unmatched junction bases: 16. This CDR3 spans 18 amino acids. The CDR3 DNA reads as TGTGCCATCGGTCCGGGACAGGGGACTAGCGGGAGACATGATACGCAGTATTTT. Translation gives CAIGPGQGTSGRHDTQYF.

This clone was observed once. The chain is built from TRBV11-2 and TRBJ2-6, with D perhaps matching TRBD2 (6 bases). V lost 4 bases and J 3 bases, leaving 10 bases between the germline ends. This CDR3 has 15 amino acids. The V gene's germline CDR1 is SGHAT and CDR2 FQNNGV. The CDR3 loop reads CASSSGLSGANVLTF. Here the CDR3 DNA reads TGTGCCAGCAGCTCGGGACTCAGTGGGGCCAACGTCCTGACTTTC.

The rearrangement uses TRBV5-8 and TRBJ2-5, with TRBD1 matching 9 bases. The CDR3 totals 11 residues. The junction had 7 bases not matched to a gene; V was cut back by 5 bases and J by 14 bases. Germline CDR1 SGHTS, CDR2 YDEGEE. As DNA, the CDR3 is TGTGCCAGCAGTTCCGGGACAGGGTCCTACTTC. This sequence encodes CASSSGTGSYF.

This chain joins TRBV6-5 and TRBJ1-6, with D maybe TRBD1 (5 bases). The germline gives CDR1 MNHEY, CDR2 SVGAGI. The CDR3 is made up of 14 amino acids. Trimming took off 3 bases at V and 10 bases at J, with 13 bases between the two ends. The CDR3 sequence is CASSYSGLGSPLHF. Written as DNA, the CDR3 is TGTGCCAGCAGTTATTCAGGGCTGGGCTCACCCCTCCACTTT.

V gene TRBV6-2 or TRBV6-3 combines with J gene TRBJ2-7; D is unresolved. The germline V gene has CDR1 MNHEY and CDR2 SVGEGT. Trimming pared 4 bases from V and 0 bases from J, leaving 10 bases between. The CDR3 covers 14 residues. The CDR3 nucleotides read TGTGCCAGCAGTTCCCTGGCAGGCTCCTACGAGCAGTACTTC. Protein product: CASSSLAGSYEQYF.

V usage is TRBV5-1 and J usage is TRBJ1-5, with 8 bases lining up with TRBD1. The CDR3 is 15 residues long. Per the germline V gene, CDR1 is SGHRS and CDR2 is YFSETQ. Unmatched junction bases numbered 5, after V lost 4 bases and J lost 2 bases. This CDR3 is CASSPTTGGNQPQHF. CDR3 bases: TGCGCCAGCAGCCCTACGACAGGGGGCAATCAGCCCCAGCATTTT.

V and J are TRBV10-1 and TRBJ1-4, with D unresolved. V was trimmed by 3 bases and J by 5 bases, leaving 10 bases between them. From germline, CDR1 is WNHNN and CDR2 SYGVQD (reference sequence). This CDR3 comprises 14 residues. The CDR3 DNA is TGCGCCAGCAGTGAATCCGAGGCGAATGAAAAACTGTTTTTT. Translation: CASSESEANEKLFF.

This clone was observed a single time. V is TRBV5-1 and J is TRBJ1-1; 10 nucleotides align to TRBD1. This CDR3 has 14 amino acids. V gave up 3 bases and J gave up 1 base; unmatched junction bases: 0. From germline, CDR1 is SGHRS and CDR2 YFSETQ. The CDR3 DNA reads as TGCGCCAGCAGCTGGGACAGGGGGAACACTGAAGCTTTCTTT. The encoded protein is CASSWDRGNTEAFF.

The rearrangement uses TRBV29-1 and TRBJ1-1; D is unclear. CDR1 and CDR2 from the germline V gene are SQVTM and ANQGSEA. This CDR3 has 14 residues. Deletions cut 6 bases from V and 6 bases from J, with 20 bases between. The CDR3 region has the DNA TGCAGCGTCGATCTCCCCCGAGGAAAGGCTGAAGCTTTCTTT. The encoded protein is CSVDLPRGKAEAFF.

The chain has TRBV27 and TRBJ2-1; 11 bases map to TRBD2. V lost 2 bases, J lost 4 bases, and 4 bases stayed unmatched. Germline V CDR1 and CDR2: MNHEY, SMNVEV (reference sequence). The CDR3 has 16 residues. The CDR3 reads CASSLGTSGAYNEQFF. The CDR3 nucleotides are TGTGCCAGCAGTTTAGGGACTAGCGGAGCTTACAATGAGCAGTTCTTC.

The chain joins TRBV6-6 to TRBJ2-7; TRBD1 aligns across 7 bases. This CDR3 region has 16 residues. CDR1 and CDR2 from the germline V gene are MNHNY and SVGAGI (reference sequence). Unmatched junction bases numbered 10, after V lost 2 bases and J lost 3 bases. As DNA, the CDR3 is TGTGCCAGCAGTTACACCATAAACAGACAGGGCTACGAGCAGTACTTC. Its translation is CASSYTINRQGYEQYF.

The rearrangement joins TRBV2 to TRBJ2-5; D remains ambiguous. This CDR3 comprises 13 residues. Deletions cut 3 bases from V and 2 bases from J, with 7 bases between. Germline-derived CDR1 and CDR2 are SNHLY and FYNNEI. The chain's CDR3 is CASSDNRQETQYF. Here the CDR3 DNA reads TGTGCCAGCAGTGACAACAGACAAGAGACCCAGTACTTC.

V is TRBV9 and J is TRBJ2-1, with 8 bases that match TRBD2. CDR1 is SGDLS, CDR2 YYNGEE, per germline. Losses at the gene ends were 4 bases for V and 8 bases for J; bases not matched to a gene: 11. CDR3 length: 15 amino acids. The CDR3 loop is CASSPGSGMIHEQFF. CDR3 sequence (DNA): TGTGCCAGCAGCCCAGGTAGCGGGATGATTCATGAGCAGTTCTTC.

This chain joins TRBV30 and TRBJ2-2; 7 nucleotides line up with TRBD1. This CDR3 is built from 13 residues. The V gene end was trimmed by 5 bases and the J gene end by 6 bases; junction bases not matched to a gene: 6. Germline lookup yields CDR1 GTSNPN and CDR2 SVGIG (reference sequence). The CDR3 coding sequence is TGTGCCTGGGGGTTGAGGGGGCCCGGGGAGCTGTTTTTT. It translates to CAWGLRGPGELFF.